This paragraph covers one T cell receptor (beta chain) sequence. This CDR3 spans 12 amino acids. The germline CDR1 and CDR2 sequences are MDHEN and SYDVKM. V was trimmed by 4 bases and J by 5 bases, leaving 6 bases between them. This entry comes from a study of control samples from healthy donors and cancer patients. Only in-frame clones appear in the TCRdb table, and some are missing; sequencing was by immunoSEQ multiplex PCR. The sample lists roughly 120,000 clones; roughly 91% were seen once. Material: PBMCs. The sequence derives from a man aged 45 to 65 with head and neck cancer. The chain recombines TRBV28 with TRBJ2-1; possibly TRBD1 or TRBD2 for D (5 bases each). The CDR3 DNA reads TGTGCCAGCAGTTCGGGACACAATGAGCAGTTCTTC. This encodes CASSSGHNEQFF.